This is a list of T cell receptor beta chains from one sample in a study of blood T cell repertoires in COVID-19. The table came from immunoSEQ multiplex PCR; TCRdb's copy has only in-frame clones and leaves some out. Here the sample spans about 59,000 clones, about nine tenths being singletons. Sequenced sample: peripheral blood. These receptors all come from a human donor in a cohort sampled during active COVID-19. CDR3s include the opening cysteine and the closing phenylalanine or tryptophan. The D gene is left open where the match is weak. Size is omitted from some rows. Given values are once, few, many or a class for expanded clones.

len	abundance	d_gene	v_gene	j_gene	CDR3aa	CDR3nt
15	.	TRBD1	TRBV2	TRBJ1-2	CASSPQGDGGYGYTF	TGTGCCAGCAGCCCACAGGGGGACGGAGGCTATGGCTACACCTTC
15	once	.	TRBV5-1	TRBJ1-3	CASSLIGGDGNTIYF	TGCGCCAGCAGCTTAATCGGGGGTGACGGAAACACCATATATTTT
15	.	TRBD1	TRBV5-4	TRBJ2-7	CASSLGGQGPYEQYF	TGTGCCAGCAGCTTGGGGGGACAGGGCCCCTACGAGCAGTACTTC
17	.	TRBD1	TRBV10-1	TRBJ2-1	CASSESGTGLTYNEQFF	TGCGCCAGCAGTGAGTCGGGGACAGGGCTAACCTACAATGAGCAGTTCTTC
13	once	.	TRBV3-1/TRBV3-2	TRBJ2-5	CASSSGFQETQYF	TGTGCCAGCAGCTCAGGGTTCCAAGAGACCCAGTACTTC
15	.	TRBD2	TRBV28	TRBJ2-2	CASSSLAGAGGELFF	TGTGCCAGCAGTTCTCTAGCGGGAGCTGGCGGGGAGCTGTTTTTT
18	.	TRBD1	TRBV7-3	TRBJ2-5	CASSLGPGTALGWETQYF	TGTGCCAGCAGCTTGGGACCCGGGACAGCCTTGGGTTGGGAGACCCAGTACTTC
16	.	TRBD2	TRBV18	TRBJ2-3	CASSPGLAGGTDTQYF	TGTGCCAGCTCACCGGGACTAGCGGGGGGCACAGATACGCAGTATTTT
12	.	.	TRBV3-1/TRBV3-2	TRBJ2-5	CASRDRQETQYF	TGTGCCAGCAGGGACAGACAAGAGACCCAGTACTTC
14	.	.	TRBV19	TRBJ1-5	CASRQRQVNQPQHF	TGTGCCAGTAGGCAGCGGCAGGTCAATCAGCCCCAGCATTTT
13	.	.	TRBV6-5	TRBJ2-5	CASSYSHQETQYF	TGTGCCAGCAGTTACTCTCATCAAGAGACCCAGTACTTC
15	once	.	TRBV5-4	TRBJ1-6	CASSLNRLNNSPLHF	TGTGCCAGCAGCTTGAACAGATTGAATAATTCACCCCTCCACTTT
14	.	TRBD1	TRBV5-1	TRBJ2-7	CASSFVTGNVEQYF	TGCGCCAGCAGCTTTGTGACAGGGAACGTCGAGCAGTACTTC
15	.	.	TRBV6-5	TRBJ1-6	CASSPASSYNSPLHF	TGTGCCAGCAGTCCCGCTAGCTCCTATAATTCACCCCTCCACTTT
14	.	TRBD1	TRBV19	TRBJ1-5	CASSTGQTNQPQHF	TGTGCCAGTAGTACGGGACAGACCAATCAGCCCCAGCATTTT
15	.	TRBD1	TRBV28	TRBJ2-7	CASGPPGQGTYEQYF	TGTGCCAGCGGACCTCCGGGACAGGGGACCTACGAGCAGTACTTC
14	.	.	TRBV5-1	TRBJ2-7	CASSRIAATYEQYF	TGCGCCAGCAGTAGAATTGCGGCCACCTACGAGCAGTACTTC
15	.	TRBD1	TRBV18	TRBJ1-4	CASSLGTGENEKLFF	TGTGCCAGCTCCCTGGGGACAGGTGAAAATGAAAAACTGTTTTTT
14	.	.	TRBV6-6	TRBJ2-5	CASSHPGVQETQYF	TGTGCCAGCAGTCATCCGGGGGTGCAAGAGACCCAGTACTTC
16	.	.	TRBV19	TRBJ2-4	CASSTGGHTFLGIQYF	TGTGCCAGTAGTACGGGGGGACATACGTTCTTGGGCATTCAGTACTTC
15	.	TRBD2	TRBV5-1	TRBJ2-1	CASSLDTSGRNEQFF	TGCGCCAGCAGCTTGGATACTAGCGGGCGCAATGAGCAGTTCTTC
15	.	TRBD2	TRBV28	TRBJ2-3	CASSLASGGTDTQYF	TGTGCCAGCAGTTTAGCTAGCGGGGGCACAGATACGCAGTATTTT
15	.	.	TRBV19	TRBJ2-5	CASSIVTGIPGTQYF	TGTGCCAGTAGTATAGTGACAGGAATCCCAGGGACCCAGTACTTC
15	.	TRBD1	TRBV27	TRBJ2-7	CASSPVGTGTYEQYF	TGTGCCAGCAGTCCCGTTGGGACAGGGACGTACGAGCAGTACTTC
13	.	TRBD1	TRBV18	TRBJ2-7	CASSSQGTYEQYF	TGTGCCAGCTCATCACAGGGGACCTACGAGCAGTACTTC
15	.	TRBD1	TRBV5-1	TRBJ2-1	CASSLDRGDYNEQFF	TGCGCCAGCAGCTTGGACAGGGGTGACTACAATGAGCAGTTCTTC
15	.	TRBD2	TRBV29-1	TRBJ2-1	CSVVGLAGPENEQFF	TGCAGCGTCGTAGGGCTAGCGGGACCCGAAAATGAGCAGTTCTTC
14	once	.	TRBV5-1	TRBJ1-2	CASSPWGADVDYTF	TGCGCCAGCAGCCCCTGGGGAGCAGATGTTGACTACACCTTC
15	.	TRBD1	TRBV19	TRBJ1-6	CASSVGDRGYSPLHF	TGTGCCAGTAGTGTAGGGGACAGGGGTTATTCACCCCTCCACTTT
11	few	.	TRBV30	TRBJ2-1	CARSFLNEQFF	TGTGCCCGGAGTTTCCTGAATGAGCAGTTCTTC
14	.	TRBD1	TRBV7-2	TRBJ2-7	CASSSSGGDYEQYF	TGTGCCAGCAGCTCCTCAGGGGGCGACTACGAGCAGTACTTC
19	.	TRBD1	TRBV28	TRBJ1-5	CASSPRPGTALIIYQPQHF	TGTGCCAGCAGTCCACGGCCCGGGACAGCCCTAATAATTTATCAGCCCCAGCATTTT
15	.	TRBD1	TRBV5-1	TRBJ1-3	CASSLQGATGNTIYF	TGCGCCAGCAGCCTACAGGGGGCCACTGGAAACACCATATATTTT
14	.	.	TRBV6-1	TRBJ1-2	CASSEGDSPYGYTF	TGTGCCAGCAGTGAAGGAGACAGTCCCTATGGCTACACCTTC
16	.	TRBD2	TRBV6-1	TRBJ2-7	CASSDSLIAGGDEQYF	TGTGCCAGCAGTGATTCTCTGATTGCGGGAGGGGACGAGCAGTACTTC
18	.	.	TRBV9	TRBJ2-2	CASSAPPFSGPNTGELFF	TGTGCCAGCAGCGCCCCACCCTTTAGCGGACCGAACACCGGGGAGCTGTTTTTT
14	.	.	TRBV5-4	TRBJ2-2	CASSFTANTGELFF	TGTGCCAGCAGCTTCACGGCGAACACCGGGGAGCTGTTTTTT
15	.	TRBD2	TRBV27	TRBJ2-5	CASSWTSGRLETQYF	TGTGCCAGCAGTTGGACTAGCGGGAGGTTGGAGACCCAGTACTTC
15	.	.	TRBV10-3	TRBJ1-6	CAISEGAKYNSPLHF	TGTGCCATCAGTGAGGGGGCCAAGTATAATTCACCCCTCCACTTT
12	.	.	TRBV30	TRBJ2-3	CAWSVLTDTQYF	TGTGCCTGGAGTGTTCTCACAGATACGCAGTATTTT
16	.	.	TRBV11-1	TRBJ2-1	CASSLARGGGGNEQFF	TGTGCCAGCAGCTTAGCGCGTGGTGGGGGCGGGAATGAGCAGTTCTTC
14	.	TRBD2	TRBV10-1	TRBJ2-7	CASSGGTRPYEQYF	TGCGCCAGCAGTGGGGGGACTAGGCCCTACGAGCAGTACTTC
16	once	.	TRBV25-1	TRBJ1-6	CASSEAAGSYNSPLHF	TGTGCCAGCAGTGAAGCCGCGGGCTCCTATAATTCACCCCTCCACTTT
15	.	TRBD1	TRBV7-3	TRBJ1-2	CASSLTRQGDYGYTF	TGTGCCAGCAGCTTAACGAGGCAGGGGGACTATGGCTACACCTTC
16	.	TRBD2	TRBV9	TRBJ2-3	CASSVGEGSSTDTQYF	TGTGCCAGCAGCGTAGGGGAGGGGTCTAGCACAGATACGCAGTATTTT
15	.	TRBD2	TRBV5-4	TRBJ2-1	CASSFSGGAYNEQFF	TGTGCCAGCAGCTTTAGCGGGGGGGCCTACAATGAGCAGTTCTTC
15	.	TRBD2	TRBV5-1	TRBJ2-2	CASSSGTSGTGELFF	TGCGCCAGCAGCTCCGGGACTAGCGGCACCGGGGAGCTGTTTTTT
16	.	TRBD1	TRBV11-1	TRBJ2-7	CASSPLPGQGNYEQYF	TGTGCCAGCAGCCCACTCCCGGGACAGGGGAACTACGAGCAGTACTTC
13	once	.	TRBV7-2	TRBJ2-5	CASSFFQQETQYF	TGTGCCAGCAGCTTTTTTCAACAAGAGACCCAGTACTTC
15	.	TRBD2	TRBV9	TRBJ2-1	CASSVGVSGTGEQFF	TGTGCCAGCAGCGTAGGGGTTAGCGGGACCGGGGAGCAGTTCTTC
12	.	.	TRBV3-1/TRBV3-2	TRBJ2-7	CASSQSSYEQYF	TGTGCCAGCAGCCAATCGAGTTACGAGCAGTACTTC
13	.	.	TRBV5-1	TRBJ2-3	CASSSGTLDTQYF	TGCGCCAGCAGCTCCGGGACTCTTGATACGCAGTATTTT
16	.	.	TRBV19	TRBJ1-1	CASSIRQGLQVDEAFF	TGTGCCAGTAGTATTCGGCAGGGCCTTCAAGTAGATGAAGCTTTCTTT
15	.	TRBD1	TRBV11-1	TRBJ1-6	CASSLYRGSGSPLHF	TGTGCCAGCAGCTTATACAGGGGGTCGGGATCACCCCTCCACTTT
14	.	.	TRBV9	TRBJ1-6	CASSPWAGESPLHF	TGTGCCAGCAGCCCATGGGCAGGGGAATCACCCCTCCACTTT